The source of this T cell receptor (beta chain) is a study of identical twins. Study findings and constraints: Possibly, invariant MAIT and iNKT cells partly confounded zero-insertion analyses.

TCRdb itself ran the 5' RACE reads through MiXCR, one entry per CDR3 protein. The repertoire includes roughly 720,000 distinct CDR3 sequences, over 15% of them detected once, and around 14% sits in the top ten. Remarks on this clonotype: What it binds is unknown.

The CDR3 extends over 15 amino acids. V lost 5 bases, J lost 7 bases, and 17 bases lay in between. Germline-derived CDR1 and CDR2 are KGHDR and SFDVKD. These data are also associated with another study on T cells expressing NK-cell markers. From that second work: All TCR beta repertoires analysed originated from sorted CD3+CD56+NKG2C+, CD3+CD56+NKG2C- and CD3+CD56-NKG2C+ T cells. There were seven HCMV-seropositive donors and one seronegative donor among the eight sequenced.

Sequences were obtained from PBMCs. The rearrangement uses TRBV24-1 and TRBJ2-1, with a possible D match to TRBD2 (6 bases). The clonotype originates from a woman younger than 35 in good health. CDR3: CATSADGGGYNEQFF. The CDR3, as DNA: TGTGCCACCAGTGCAGACGGGGGTGGTTATAATGAGCAGTTCTTC.